One and the same sample provided the 14 T cell receptor beta chains below, sequenced in a study of shared clonotypes between healthy human individuals. The naive CD8 subset, CD45RO-negative cells positively selected for CCR7, excluded terminally differentiated effector memory CD45RA+ cells. Clones were sequenced by immunoSEQ multiplex PCR, and TCRdb holds only the in-frame ones, with some missing. The repertoire holds more than 2 million clones, with 90% to 95% as singletons. Source material: naive CD8+ T cells from PBMCs. These TCRs come from a man between 18 and 35 years old in good health. Some clones in this sample may be carry-over from other donors' samples.

The chain uses TRBV28 and TRBJ1-5; D not certain. CDR1 is MDHEN and CDR2 is SYDVKM in the germline V gene. The CDR3 is made up of 15 amino acids. The ends were cut back, 2 bases at V and 5 bases at J, with 13 bases in the middle. The CDR3 sequence is CASSLMAQPYQPQHF. CDR3 DNA sequence: TGTGCCAGCAGTTTAATGGCACAGCCATATCAGCCCCAGCATTTT.

The V call is TRBV15, the J call TRBJ2-7, with TRBD2 matching over 15 bases. The CDR3 is 17 amino acids. V shed 5 bases and J 5 bases; nucleotides not matched to a gene: 10. Looked up from germline, CDR1 is LNHNV and CDR2 is YYDKDF (reference sequence). In DNA, the CDR3 is TGTGCCACCAGCGAGGGGGGACTAGCGGGAGGTTCCCACGAGCAGTACTTC. Translated: CATSEGGLAGGSHEQYF.

The CDR3 spells CASSPGWHSAAYEQYF. In nucleotides, the CDR3 is TGTGCCAGCAGTCCAGGATGGCATAGCGCCGCCTACGAGCAGTACTTC. The gene calls are TRBV7-2 and TRBJ2-7; tentatively, D is TRBD2 (5 bases). This CDR3 has 16 amino acids. Trimming took 6 bases from V and 2 from J, leaving 20 bases between them. CDR1 is SGHTA and CDR2 is FQGNSA in the germline V gene.

V gene TRBV7-9 combines with J gene TRBJ1-2, with 10 positions matching TRBD1. Germline assignment: CDR1 SEHNR and CDR2 FQNEAQ (reference sequence). V dropped 3 bases and J dropped 4; count of bases not matched to a gene: 5. CDR3 length: 15 amino acids. In DNA, the CDR3 is TGTGCCAGCAGCTTCGGGACAGGGGTTGTCTATGGCTACACCTTC. It encodes CASSFGTGVVYGYTF.

This clone was detected only once. This chain uses TRBV19 with TRBJ2-5; no clear D gene. V was clipped by 5 bases and J by 0 bases, with 7 bases between them. CDR3 size: 13 residues. Germline V gives CDR1 LNHDA, CDR2 SQIVND (reference sequence). The DNA of the CDR3 is TGTGCCAGTAGTTGGCCAGACCAAGAGACCCAGTACTTC. Translating gives CASSWPDQETQYF.

V usage is TRBV4-1 and J usage is TRBJ2-1, with 14 bases lining up with TRBD2. This CDR3 region has 18 residues. Per the germline V gene, CDR1 is MGHRA and CDR2 is YSYEKL. J lost 3 bases, V lost 1 base, and 5 bases had no gene match. This chain's CDR3 is CASSQVGTSGSLYNEQFF. CDR3 in DNA: TGCGCCAGCAGCCAAGTCGGGACTAGCGGGAGTCTCTACAATGAGCAGTTCTTC.

This chain connects TRBV6-5 to TRBJ1-5, with TRBD1 identical over 8 bases. Germline values: CDR1 MNHEY, CDR2 SVGAGI. The CDR3 is 13 residues long. Here the CDR3 DNA reads TGTGCATGCGGCAGGGGGCCATCTCAGCCCCAGCATTTT. Amino acids: CACGRGPSQPQHF.

The V and J genes are TRBV9 and TRBJ2-2; D possibly matches TRBD1 or TRBD2 (5 bases each). The germline V gene has CDR1 SGDLS and CDR2 YYNGEE. The CDR3 spans 14 residues. V was shortened by 3 bases and J by 7 bases, with 13 bases between the two germline ends. CDR3 in DNA: TGTGCCAGCAGCGGAGGGGACGATGGCGGGGAGCTGTTTTTT. It specifies CASSGGDDGGELFF.

The V and J genes are TRBV5-6 and TRBJ2-7; tentatively, D is TRBD1 or TRBD2 (5 bases each). CDR3 length: 14 residues. Germline loops: CDR1 SGHDT, CDR2 YYEEEE. Trimming took 2 bases from V and 3 from J, leaving 12 bases between them. The DNA of the CDR3 is TGTGCCAGCAGCTTATGGGGGAGCGGCTACGAGCAGTACTTC. This sequence encodes CASSLWGSGYEQYF. Drawing the rest from reference TRBV5-6 and TRBJ2-7, the complete variable domain is DAGVTQSPTHLIKTRGQQVTLRCSPKSGHDTVSWYQQALGQGPQFIFQYYEEEERQRGNFPDRFSGHQFPNYSSELNVNALLLGDSALYLCASSLWGSGYEQYFGPGTRLTVT.

J is TRBJ2-3 and V is TRBV27; perhaps TRBD2 as D (6 bases). The CDR3 totals 17 residues. V gave up 0 bases and J gave up 3 bases, with 16 bases separating them. Germline lookup yields CDR1 MNHEY and CDR2 SMNVEV (reference sequence). The CDR3, as DNA: TGTGCCAGCAGTTTATCTTTGGGGCTAGCGAGAACAGATACGCAGTATTTT. Protein: CASSLSLGLARTDTQYF.

The chain uses TRBV10-2 and TRBJ1-4; D ambiguous. Germline V gene sequence: CDR1 WSHSY, CDR2 SAAADI. The CDR3 extends over 12 amino acids. V lost 0 bases to trimming and J lost 8 bases, with 4 bases between them. CDR3 sequence: CASSESGEKLFF. The DNA of the CDR3 is TGCGCCAGCAGTGAGTCGGGGGAAAAACTGTTTTTT.

The rearrangement links TRBV9 to TRBJ1-1; D is undetermined. The ends were cut back, 6 bases at V and 7 bases at J, with 16 bases in the middle. The CDR3 length is 13 residues. The germline CDR1 and CDR2 sequences are SGDLS and YYNGEE. CDR3 coding DNA: TGTGCCAGCACCGAAGTAGGTGCGGGTGAAGCTTTCTTT. Its protein is CASTEVGAGEAFF.

This rearrangement joins TRBV27 to TRBJ2-7; 11 bases are shared with TRBD2. CDR1 and CDR2 from the germline V gene are MNHEY and SMNVEV (reference sequence). V was clipped by 9 bases and J by 6 bases; unmatched bases: 10. The CDR3 contains 14 residues. CDR3 in DNA: TGTGCCAGTGGCTTACTAGCGGGAGTTGTCGAGCAGTACTTC. The encoded protein is CASGLLAGVVEQYF.

This clone showed up just a few times. CDR3 region: CASSPLRGPQPQHF. The CDR3 nucleotides are TGTGCCAGCAGCCCCTTGAGGGGGCCTCAGCCCCAGCATTTT. This chain connects TRBV27 to TRBJ1-5; TRBD1 matches at 7 bases. This CDR3 comprises 14 residues. Germline trimming cut 6 bases from V and 6 bases from J; bases unmatched to any gene: 8. Germline loops: CDR1 MNHEY, CDR2 SMNVEV (reference sequence).